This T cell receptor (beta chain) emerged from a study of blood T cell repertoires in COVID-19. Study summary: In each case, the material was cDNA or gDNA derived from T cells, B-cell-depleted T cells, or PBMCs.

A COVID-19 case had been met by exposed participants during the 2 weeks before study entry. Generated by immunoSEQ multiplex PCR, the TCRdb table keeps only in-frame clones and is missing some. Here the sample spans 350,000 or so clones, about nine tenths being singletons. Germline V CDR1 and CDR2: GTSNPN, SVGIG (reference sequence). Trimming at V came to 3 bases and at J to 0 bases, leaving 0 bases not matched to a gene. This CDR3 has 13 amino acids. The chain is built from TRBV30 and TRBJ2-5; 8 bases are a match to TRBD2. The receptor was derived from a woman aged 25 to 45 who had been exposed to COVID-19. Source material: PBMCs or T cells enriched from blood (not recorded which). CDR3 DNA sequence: TGTGCCTGGAGGGGACTAGACCAAGAGACCCAGTACTTC. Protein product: CAWRGLDQETQYF.